A selection of T cell receptor beta chains follows, all from one sample in a study of tumor-infiltrating lymphocytes in oesophageal squamous cell carcinoma. TCRdb ran MiXCR on the PCR reads and lists one entry per CDR3 protein. This sample has about 21,000 distinct CDR3 sequences, with about 35% found just once. The sequenced sample was esophageal tumor tissue. The receptor source for this set is a male donor with esophageal squamous cell carcinoma. Each CDR3 is given with its conserved first and last residue.

V gene	J gene	CDR3 protein
TRBV28	TRBJ2-1	CASREASGVNEQFF
TRBV11-1	TRBJ2-1	CASSVYNEQFF
TRBV7-6	TRBJ2-1	CASSFSGEFYEQFF
TRBV11-2	TRBJ2-3	CASSLGGTTDTQYF
TRBV6-1	.	CASSLAGGNEQFF
TRBV20-1	TRBJ2-5	CSARFWTDRANLIETQYF
TRBV10-3	TRBJ2-3	CAISESTTSGRTDTQYF
TRBV7-3	TRBJ2-3	CASSLTSLRSTDTQYF
TRBV7-9	TRBJ2-1	CASSFALGRSYNEQFF
TRBV7-8	.	CASSSSTSGNGREQFF
TRBV28	TRBJ2-7	CASSLPGQGFEQYF
TRBV7-2	.	CASSLAGVYEQYF
TRBV7-3	TRBJ2-2	CASSLGLAHTGELFF
TRBV7-2	TRBJ2-3	CASSPRIAGGSDTQYF
TRBV6-1	TRBJ2-7	CATRLAVQYEQYF
TRBV27	TRBJ2-4	CASSSLAGGGNTGELYF
TRBV7-2	TRBJ1-4	CASSPPGTAEKLFF
TRBV7-2	TRBJ1-4	CASSLLGEKLFF
TRBV12-3/TRBV12-4	TRBJ2-3	CASSRLAGAVTDTQYF
TRBV7-9	TRBJ1-3	CAIWTDGNTIYF
TRBV7-3	TRBJ2-1	CASSLKVAGGNNEQFF
TRBV27	TRBJ1-6	CASSLNRGEPLHF
TRBV7-8	.	CASSPQGAWQYF
TRBV7-2	.	CASSGTWTLSYEQYF
TRBV7-2	TRBJ2-3	CASSLVRTSRTPSTDTQYF
TRBV7-8	TRBJ2-1	CASSPRASDQINEQFF
TRBV7-2	.	CASSLVRGGRARTQYF
TRBV7-9	TRBJ2-1	CASSFSGRSYNEQFF
TRBV4-3	.	CASSQGFSNFNEQYF
TRBV2	TRBJ1-3	CASTKGGSGNTIYF
TRBV4-3	TRBJ2-3	CASKKTGQGRVADTQYF
TRBV6-2/TRBV6-3	TRBJ2-7	CASSYLLGGGSEQYF
TRBV7-6	TRBJ2-5	CASSRRAGGQETQYF
TRBV5-5	TRBJ2-1	CASSWPAGGREDDEQFF
TRBV6-1	TRBJ2-3	CASRLAGGDTQYF